This entry is about one T cell receptor (beta chain). Its antigen is not identified. The V gene end was trimmed by 6 bases and the J gene end by 5 bases; junction bases not matched to a gene: 9. Per germline, CDR1 MNHEY and CDR2 SVGAGI. The CDR3 extends over 14 amino acids. This record comes from a study of PD-L1 blockade in urothelial cancer. At the level of the study: Patients went on atezolizumab in the mid-2010s, receiving 1,200 mg intravenously every 3 weeks. Counts from blood samples showed a median of roughly 140,000 T cells. Regarding the study as a whole: Durable benefit accompanied greater 3-week expansion of tumor-associated blood clones.

Pretreatment and on-treatment samples were taken, numbering 1 to 8 per patient. The data were produced by immunoSEQ multiplex PCR, yet TCRdb's version contains in-frame clones alone and is incomplete. The repertoire holds 70,000 or so clones, with 85% to 90% as singletons. The TCR sequence derives from a man between 60 and 75 years old with urothelial cancer. Sample: PBMCs, taken around atezolizumab (anti-PD-L1) treatment. This chain links TRBV6-5 with TRBJ1-1, with TRBD1 matching over 7 bases. CDR3 DNA: TGTGCCAGCAGCCATGACAGGGTCAAAACTGAAGCTTTCTTT. Protein: CASSHDRVKTEAFF.